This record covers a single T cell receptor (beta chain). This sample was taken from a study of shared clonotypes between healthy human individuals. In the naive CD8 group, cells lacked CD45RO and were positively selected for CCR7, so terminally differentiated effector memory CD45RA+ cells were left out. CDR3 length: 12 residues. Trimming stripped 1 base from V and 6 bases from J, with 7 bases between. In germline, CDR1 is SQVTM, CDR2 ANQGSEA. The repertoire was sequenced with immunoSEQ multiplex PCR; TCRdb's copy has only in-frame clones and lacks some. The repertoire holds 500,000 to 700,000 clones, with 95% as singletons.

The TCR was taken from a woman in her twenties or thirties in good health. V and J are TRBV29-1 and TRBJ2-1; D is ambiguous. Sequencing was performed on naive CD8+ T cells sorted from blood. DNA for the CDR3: TGCAGCGTTGAAGCGGGTATCAATGAGCAGTTCTTC. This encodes CSVEAGINEQFF.